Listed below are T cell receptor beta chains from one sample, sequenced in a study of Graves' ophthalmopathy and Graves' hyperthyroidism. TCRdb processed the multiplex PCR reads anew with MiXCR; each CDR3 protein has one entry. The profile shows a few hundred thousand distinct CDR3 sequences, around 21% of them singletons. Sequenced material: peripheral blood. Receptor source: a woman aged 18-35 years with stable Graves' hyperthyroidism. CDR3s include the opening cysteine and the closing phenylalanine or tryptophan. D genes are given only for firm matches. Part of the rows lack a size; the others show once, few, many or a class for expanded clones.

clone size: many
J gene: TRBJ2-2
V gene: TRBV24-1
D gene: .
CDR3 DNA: TGTGCCACCAAGGGGAAAACCGGGGAGCTGTTTTTT
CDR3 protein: CATKGKTGELFF

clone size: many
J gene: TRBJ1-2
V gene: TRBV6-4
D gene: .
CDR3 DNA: TGTGCCAGCAGTGACTTAGGACAGCCCGTTTCTAACTATGGCTACACCTTC
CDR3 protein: CASSDLGQPVSNYGYTF

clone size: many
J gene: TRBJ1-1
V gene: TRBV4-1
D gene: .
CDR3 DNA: TGCGCCAGCAGCCCACCCCGGGGAGGGATGAGCACTGAAGCTTTCTTT
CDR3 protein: CASSPPRGGMSTEAFF

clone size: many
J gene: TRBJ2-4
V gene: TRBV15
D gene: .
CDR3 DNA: TGTGCCACCAGCAGAGATCTGGGCGGGATGGCCAAAAACATTCAGTACTTC
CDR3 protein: CATSRDLGGMAKNIQYF

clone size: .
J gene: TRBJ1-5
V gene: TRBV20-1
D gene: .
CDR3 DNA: TGCAGTGCTAGAGATAGTTGGAATCAGCCCCAGCATTTT
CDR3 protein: CSARDSWNQPQHF

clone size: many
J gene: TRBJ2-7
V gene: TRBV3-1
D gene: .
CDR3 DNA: TGTGCCAGCAGCCAGATAGACGAGCAGTACTTC
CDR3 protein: CASSQIDEQYF

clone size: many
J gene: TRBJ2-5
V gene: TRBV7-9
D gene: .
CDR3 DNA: TGTGCCAGCAGCTTAGCCCTCGCGGGATCCGGGGAGACCCAGTACTTC
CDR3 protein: CASSLALAGSGETQYF

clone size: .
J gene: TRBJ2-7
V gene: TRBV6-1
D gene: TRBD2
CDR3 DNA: TGTGCCAGCAGTGAAGCGGGACTAGCGGGAATGTACGAGCAGTACTTC
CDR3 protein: CASSEAGLAGMYEQYF

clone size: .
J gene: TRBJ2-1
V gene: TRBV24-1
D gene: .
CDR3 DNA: TGTGCCACCAGTGATAATAGGGCCGTCTCCTACAATGAGCAGTTCTTC
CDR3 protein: CATSDNRAVSYNEQFF

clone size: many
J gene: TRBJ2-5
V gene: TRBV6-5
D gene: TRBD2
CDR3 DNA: TGTGCCAGCAGTAACGGGTGGGGCGGGGGCCAAGAGACCCAGTACTTC
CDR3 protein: CASSNGWGGGQETQYF

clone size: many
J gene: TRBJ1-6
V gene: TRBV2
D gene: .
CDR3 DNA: TGTGCCAGCGGAGAGCAGGGGTTGAATTCACCCCTCCACTTT
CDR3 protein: CASGEQGLNSPLHF

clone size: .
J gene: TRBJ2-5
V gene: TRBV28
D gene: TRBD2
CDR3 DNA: TGTGCCAGCAGGGGACTAGCGGGACAAGAGACCCGGTACTTC
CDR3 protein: CASRGLAGQETRYF

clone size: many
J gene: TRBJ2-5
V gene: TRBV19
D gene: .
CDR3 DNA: TGTGCCAGTAGTATAGCTCCGTACCAAGAGACCCAGTACTTC
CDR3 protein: CASSIAPYQETQYF

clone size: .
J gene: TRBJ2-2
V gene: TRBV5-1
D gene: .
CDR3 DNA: TGCGCCAGCACGCGGAACACCGGGGAGCTGTTTTTT
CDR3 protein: CASTRNTGELFF

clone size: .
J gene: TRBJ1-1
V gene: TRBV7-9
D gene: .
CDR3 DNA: TGTGCCAGCGGGAGGGGAATGACTGAAGCTTTCTTT
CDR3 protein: CASGRGMTEAFF

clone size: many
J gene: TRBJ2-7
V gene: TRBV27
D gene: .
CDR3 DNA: TGTGCCAGCAGCTTATCCGGAGGCGAGCAGTACTTC
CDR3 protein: CASSLSGGEQYF

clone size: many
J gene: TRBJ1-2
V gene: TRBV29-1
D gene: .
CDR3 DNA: TGCAGCGTTGCGGGGTTCTATGGCTACACCTTC
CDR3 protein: CSVAGFYGYTF

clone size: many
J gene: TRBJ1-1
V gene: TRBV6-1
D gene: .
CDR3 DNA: TGTGCCAGCAGGCAACCCCTTAGAACTGAAGCTTTCTTT
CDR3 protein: CASRQPLRTEAFF

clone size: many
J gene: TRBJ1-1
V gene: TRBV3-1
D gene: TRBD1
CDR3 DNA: TGTGCCAGCAGCCAAGGGACAGGGGGCGTATTTGCTTTCTTT
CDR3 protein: CASSQGTGGVFAFF

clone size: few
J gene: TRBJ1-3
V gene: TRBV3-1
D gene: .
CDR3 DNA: TGTGCCAGCAGCCCCCCAAGGCTACGCTCTGGAAACACCATATATTTT
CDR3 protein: CASSPPRLRSGNTIYF

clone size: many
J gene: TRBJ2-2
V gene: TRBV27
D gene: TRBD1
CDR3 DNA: TGTGCCAGCACCCCGGGACAGGGGTCCGGGGAGCTGTTTTTT
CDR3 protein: CASTPGQGSGELFF

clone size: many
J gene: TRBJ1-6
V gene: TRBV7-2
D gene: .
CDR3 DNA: TGTGCCAGCAGCTCGCTAAATTCACCCCTCCACTTT
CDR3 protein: CASSSLNSPLHF

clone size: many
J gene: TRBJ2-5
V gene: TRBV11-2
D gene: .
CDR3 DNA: TGTGCCACCAAGAGGGACCACACCCAAGAGACCCAGTACTTC
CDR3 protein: CATKRDHTQETQYF

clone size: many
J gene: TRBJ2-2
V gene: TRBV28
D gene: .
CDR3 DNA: TGTGCCAGCAGTTCCGGACTATACGCCGGGGGTGCCGGGGAGCTGTTTTTT
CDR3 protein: CASSSGLYAGGAGELFF

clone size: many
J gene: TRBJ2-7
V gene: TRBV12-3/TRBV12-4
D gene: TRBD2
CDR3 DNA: TGTGCCAGCAGTCAGCGTCTAGCGGGAGGGCCCTACGAGCAGTACTTC
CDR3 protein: CASSQRLAGGPYEQYF

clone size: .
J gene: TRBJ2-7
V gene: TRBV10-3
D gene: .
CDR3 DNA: TGTGCCAGCTCAGCCCTTGAGAACGAGCAGTACTTC
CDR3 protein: CASSALENEQYF

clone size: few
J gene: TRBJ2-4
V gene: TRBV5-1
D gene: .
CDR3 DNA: TGCGCCAGCAGCGTGGACAGCGAAAACATTCAGTACTTC
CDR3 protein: CASSVDSENIQYF

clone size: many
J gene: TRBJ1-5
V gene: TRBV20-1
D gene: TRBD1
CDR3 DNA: TGCAGTGCTAGATCTTGGGACAGGGGGAATCAGCCCCAGCATTTT
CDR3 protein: CSARSWDRGNQPQHF

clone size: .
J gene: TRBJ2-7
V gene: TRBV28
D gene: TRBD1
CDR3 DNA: TGTGCCAGCAGGACATATAGACAGGGTCGCGAGCAGTACTTC
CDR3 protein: CASRTYRQGREQYF